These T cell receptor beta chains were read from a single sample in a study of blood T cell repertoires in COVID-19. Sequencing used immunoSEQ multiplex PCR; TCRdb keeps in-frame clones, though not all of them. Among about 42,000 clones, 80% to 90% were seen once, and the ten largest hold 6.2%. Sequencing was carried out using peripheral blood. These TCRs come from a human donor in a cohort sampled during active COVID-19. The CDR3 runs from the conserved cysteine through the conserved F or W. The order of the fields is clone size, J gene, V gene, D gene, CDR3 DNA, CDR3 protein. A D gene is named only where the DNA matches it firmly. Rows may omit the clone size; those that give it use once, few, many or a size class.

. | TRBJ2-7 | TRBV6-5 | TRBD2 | TGTGCCAGCAGCGGGACTAGCGGGGGCTACGAGCAGTACTTC | CASSGTSGGYEQYF
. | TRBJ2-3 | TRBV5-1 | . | TGCGCCAGCAGCTTGGTAAGACTACCAGATACGCAGTATTTT | CASSLVRLPDTQYF
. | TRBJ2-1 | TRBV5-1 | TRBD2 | TGCGCCAGCAGCTTGTCTAGCGGGGAGTACAATGAGCAGTTCTTC | CASSLSSGEYNEQFF
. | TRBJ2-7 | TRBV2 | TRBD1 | TGTGCCAGCAAGAGGGACAGGGTGGCCCCCGGCAGCTACGAGCAGTACTTC | CASKRDRVAPGSYEQYF
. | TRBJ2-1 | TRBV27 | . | TGTGCCAGCAGGGCAGGGATACGCAATGAGCAGTTCTTC | CASRAGIRNEQFF
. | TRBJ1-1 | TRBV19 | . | TGTGCCAGTGGGGACATGAGCTGGACTGAAGCTTTCTTT | CASGDMSWTEAFF
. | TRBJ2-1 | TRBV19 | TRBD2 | TGTGCCAGTAGCCACTGGACTAGCGGGGGATACAATGAGCAGTTCTTC | CASSHWTSGGYNEQFF
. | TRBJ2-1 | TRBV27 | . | TGTGCCAGCAGTCTCGACGGCGGGGCCTACAATGAGCAGTTCTTC | CASSLDGGAYNEQFF
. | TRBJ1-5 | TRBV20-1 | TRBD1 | TGCAGTGCTAGTGGGACAGGGGGCAATCAGCCCCAGCATTTT | CSASGTGGNQPQHF
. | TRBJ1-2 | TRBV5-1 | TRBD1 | TGCGCCAGCAGCTTCCGGGACAGGGATGGCTACACCTTC | CASSFRDRDGYTF
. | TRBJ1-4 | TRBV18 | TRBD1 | TGTGCCAGTGCCCAGGGGGCCTTGACTAATGAAAAACTGTTTTTT | CASAQGALTNEKLFF
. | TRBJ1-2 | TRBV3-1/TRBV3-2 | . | TGTGCCAGCAGCCTCGGGTCACGTCAGGGGTTAGAAGGCTACACCTTC | CASSLGSRQGLEGYTF
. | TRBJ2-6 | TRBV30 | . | TGTGCCTGGAGTTGGGGAGCTGGGGCCAACGTCCTGACTTTC | CAWSWGAGANVLTF
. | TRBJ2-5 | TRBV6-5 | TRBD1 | TGTGCCAGCAGTCAGAGGACAGGGGAAGAGACCCAGTACTTC | CASSQRTGEETQYF
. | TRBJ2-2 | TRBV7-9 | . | TGTGCCAGCAGCTTATTCCTTTCCGGGGAGCTGTTTTTT | CASSLFLSGELFF
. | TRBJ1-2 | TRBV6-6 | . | TGTGCCAGCAGTCCCCAGGGGCACTATGGCTACACCTTC | CASSPQGHYGYTF
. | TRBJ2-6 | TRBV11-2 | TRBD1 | TGTGCCAGCAGCTTATTATGGGCACAGGGGATAGCTGGGGCCAACGTCCTGACTTTC | CASSLLWAQGIAGANVLTF
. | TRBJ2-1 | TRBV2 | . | TGTGCCAGCAGTGTGAGCAATGAGCAGTTCTTC | CASSVSNEQFF
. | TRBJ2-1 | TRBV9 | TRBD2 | TGTGCCAGCAGCGTAGCTAGCGGGAGACTCGATGAGCAGTTCTTC | CASSVASGRLDEQFF
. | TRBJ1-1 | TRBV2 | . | TGTGCCAGCAGTCCACAGTCGAACACTGAAGCTTTCTTT | CASSPQSNTEAFF
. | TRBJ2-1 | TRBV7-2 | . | TGTGCCAGCAGTCGTGAGGTCCACAATGAGCAGTTCTTC | CASSREVHNEQFF
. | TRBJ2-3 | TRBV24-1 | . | TGTGCCACCACCCCCACTAGGGGGAAGATGGGGGCCACAGATACGCAGTATTTT | CATTPTRGKMGATDTQYF
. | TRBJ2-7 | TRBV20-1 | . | TGCAGTGCTAGAGGGGGCCGAGGGCAGTACTTC | CSARGGRGQYF
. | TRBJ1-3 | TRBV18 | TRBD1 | TGTGCCAGCTCGACCTTCGGTGAAGGGGACAGCTTAACTGGAAACACCATATATTTT | CASSTFGEGDSLTGNTIYF
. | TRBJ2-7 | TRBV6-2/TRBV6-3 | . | TGTGCCAGCAGTTACCTCCGACAGAGAGCCTACGAGCAGTACTTC | CASSYLRQRAYEQYF
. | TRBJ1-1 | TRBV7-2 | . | TGTGCCAGCAGCGTCAACAGGGCTGAAGCTTTCTTT | CASSVNRAEAFF
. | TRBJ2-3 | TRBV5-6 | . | TGTGCCAGCAGCCGGGACCGGGGAGGGGGTACGCAGTATTTT | CASSRDRGGGTQYF
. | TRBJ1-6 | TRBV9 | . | TGTGCCAGCAGCGTAGTTGGGGAGAATTCACCCCTCCACTTT | CASSVVGENSPLHF
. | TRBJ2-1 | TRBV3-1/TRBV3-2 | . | TGTGCCAGCAGCCTCAGGGGCTCCTACAATGAGCAGTTCTTC | CASSLRGSYNEQFF
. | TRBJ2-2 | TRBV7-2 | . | TGTGCCAGCAGCACAGGGATTATCACCGGGGAGCTGTTTTTT | CASSTGIITGELFF
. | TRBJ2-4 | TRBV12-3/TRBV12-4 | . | TGTGCCAGCAGTTTATACTTACAAAACATTCAGTACTTC | CASSLYLQNIQYF
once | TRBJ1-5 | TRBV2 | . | TGTGCCAGCAGTGAAGCGCTTCGGAGTAATCAGCCCCAGCATTTT | CASSEALRSNQPQHF
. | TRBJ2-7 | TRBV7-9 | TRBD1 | TGTGCCAGCAGCGACAGACAGGGGGGCTCGTCCTACGAGCAGTACTTC | CASSDRQGGSSYEQYF